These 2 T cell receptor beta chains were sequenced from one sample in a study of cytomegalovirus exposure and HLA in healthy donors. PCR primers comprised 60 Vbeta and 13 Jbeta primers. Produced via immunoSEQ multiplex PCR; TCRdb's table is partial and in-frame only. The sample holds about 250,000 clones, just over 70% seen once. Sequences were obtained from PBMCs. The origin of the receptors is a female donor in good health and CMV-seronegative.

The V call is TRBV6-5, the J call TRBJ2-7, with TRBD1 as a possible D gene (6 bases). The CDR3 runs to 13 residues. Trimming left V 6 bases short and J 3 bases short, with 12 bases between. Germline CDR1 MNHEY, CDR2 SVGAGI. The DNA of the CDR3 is TGTGCCAGCAGCTTAACGACAGGCTACGAGCAGTACTTC. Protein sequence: CASSLTTGYEQYF.

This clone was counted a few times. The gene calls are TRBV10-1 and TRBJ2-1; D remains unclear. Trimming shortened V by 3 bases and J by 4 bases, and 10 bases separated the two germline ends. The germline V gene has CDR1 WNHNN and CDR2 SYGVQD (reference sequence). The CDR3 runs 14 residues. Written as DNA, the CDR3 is TGCGCCAGCAGTGAACTACTGGAATACAATGAGCAGTTCTTC. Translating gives CASSELLEYNEQFF.